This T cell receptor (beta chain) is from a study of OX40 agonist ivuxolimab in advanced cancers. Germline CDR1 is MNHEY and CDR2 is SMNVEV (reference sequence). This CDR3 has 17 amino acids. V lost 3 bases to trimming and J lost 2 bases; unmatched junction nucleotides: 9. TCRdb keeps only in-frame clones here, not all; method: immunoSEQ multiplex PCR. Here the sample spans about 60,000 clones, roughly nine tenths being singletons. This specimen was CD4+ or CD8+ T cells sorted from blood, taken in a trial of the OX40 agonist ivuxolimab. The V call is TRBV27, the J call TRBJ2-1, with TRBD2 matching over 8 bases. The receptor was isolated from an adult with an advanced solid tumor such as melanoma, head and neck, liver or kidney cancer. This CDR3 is CASSFSNPGLAYNEQFF. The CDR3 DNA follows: TGTGCCAGCAGTTTCTCTAACCCGGGACTAGCCTACAATGAGCAGTTCTTC.